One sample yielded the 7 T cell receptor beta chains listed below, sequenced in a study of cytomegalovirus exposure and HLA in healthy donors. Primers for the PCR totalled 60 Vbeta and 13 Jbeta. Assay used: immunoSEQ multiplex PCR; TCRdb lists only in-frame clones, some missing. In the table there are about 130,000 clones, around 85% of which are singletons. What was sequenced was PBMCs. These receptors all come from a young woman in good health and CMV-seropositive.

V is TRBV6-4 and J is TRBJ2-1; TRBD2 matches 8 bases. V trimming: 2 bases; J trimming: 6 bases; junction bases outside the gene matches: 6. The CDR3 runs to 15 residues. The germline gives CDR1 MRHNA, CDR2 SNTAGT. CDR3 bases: TGTGCCAGCAGTGACCCCAGCGGGAGCACCAATGAGCAGTTCTTC. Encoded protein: CASSDPSGSTNEQFF.

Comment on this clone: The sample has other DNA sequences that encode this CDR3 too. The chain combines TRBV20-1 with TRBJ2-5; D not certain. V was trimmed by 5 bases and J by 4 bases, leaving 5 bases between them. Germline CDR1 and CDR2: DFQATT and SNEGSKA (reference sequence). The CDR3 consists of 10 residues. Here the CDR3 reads CSAGGETQYF. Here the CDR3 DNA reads TGCAGTGCTGGCGGAGAGACCCAGTACTTC.

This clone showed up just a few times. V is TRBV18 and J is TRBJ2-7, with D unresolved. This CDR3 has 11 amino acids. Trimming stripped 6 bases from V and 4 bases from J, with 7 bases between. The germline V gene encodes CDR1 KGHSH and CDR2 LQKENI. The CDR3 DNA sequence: TGTGCCAGCTCCGCCGGGTACGAGCAGTACTTC. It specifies CASSAGYEQYF.

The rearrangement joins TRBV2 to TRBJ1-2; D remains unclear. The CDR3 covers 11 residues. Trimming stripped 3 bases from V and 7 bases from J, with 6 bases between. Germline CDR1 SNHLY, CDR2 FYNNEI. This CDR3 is CASSERVGYTF. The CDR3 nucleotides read TGTGCCAGCAGTGAGAGGGTTGGCTACACCTTC.

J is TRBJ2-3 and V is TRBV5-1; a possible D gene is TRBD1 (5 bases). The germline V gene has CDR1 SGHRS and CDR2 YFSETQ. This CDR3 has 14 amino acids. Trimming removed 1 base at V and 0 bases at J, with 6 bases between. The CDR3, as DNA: TGCGCCAGCAGCTTGACAGGTAGCACAGATACGCAGTATTTT. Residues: CASSLTGSTDTQYF.

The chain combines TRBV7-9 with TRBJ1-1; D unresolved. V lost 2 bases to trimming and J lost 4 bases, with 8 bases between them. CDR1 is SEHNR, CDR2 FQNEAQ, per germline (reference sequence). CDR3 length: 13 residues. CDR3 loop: CASSLLFGTEAFF. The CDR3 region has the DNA TGTGCCAGCAGCTTATTATTCGGCACTGAAGCTTTCTTT.

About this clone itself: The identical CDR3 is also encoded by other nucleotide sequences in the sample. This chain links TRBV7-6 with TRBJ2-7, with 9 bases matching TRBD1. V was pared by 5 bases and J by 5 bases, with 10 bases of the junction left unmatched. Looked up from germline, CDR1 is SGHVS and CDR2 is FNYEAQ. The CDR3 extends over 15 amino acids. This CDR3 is CASSPGRDRAHEQYF. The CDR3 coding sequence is TGTGCCAGCAGCCCCGGGCGGGACAGGGCTCACGAGCAGTACTTC. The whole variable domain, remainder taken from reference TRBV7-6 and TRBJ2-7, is GAGVSQSPRYKVTKRGQDVALRCDPISGHVSLYWYRQALGQGPEFLTYFNYEAQQDKSGLPNDRFSAERPEGSISTLTIQRTEQRDSAMYRCASSPGRDRAHEQYFGPGTRLTVT.